The source of this T cell receptor (beta chain) is a study of T cells in narcolepsy. Regarding the study as a whole: Comparing one patient's CSF and blood CD4+ clonotypes highlighted HCRT- and TRIB2-specific autoreactive clonotypes.

Notes on this clone: Its target is unknown.

The germline gives CDR1 LNHDA, CDR2 SQIVND (reference sequence). J was trimmed by 3 bases and V by 1 base; bases with no gene match: 8. CDR3 length: 18 residues. Here immunoSEQ multiplex PCR was the method, and the copy in TCRdb shows in-frame clones only, minus some. The profile covers about 22,000 clones, with about 80% appearing a single time and approximately 3.9% taken by the ten largest. The sequence derives from a human donor in good health. The V and J genes are TRBV19 and TRBJ2-1, with TRBD2 identical over 11 bases. Sequenced material: memory (CD45RA-) CD4+ T cells from blood. CDR3 nucleotides: TGTGCCAGTAGTATAGGACTAGCGGGACCAAACAACTACAATGAGCAGTTCTTC. Translation gives CASSIGLAGPNNYNEQFF. The variable domain in full, with the rest retrieved from reference TRBV19 and TRBJ2-1, is DGGITQSPKYLFRKEGQNVTLSCEQNLNHDAMYWYRQDPGQGLRLIYYSQIVNDFQKGDIAEGYSVSREKKESFPLTVTSAQKNPTAFYLCASSIGLAGPNNYNEQFFGPGTRLTVL.